This TCR beta chain appears in the sequencing data of a study of blood T cell repertoires in COVID-19. Study-wide background: Acute-phase and convalescent COVID-19 samples originated in the United States, Italy and Spain. Sources were T cells, B-cell-depleted T cells, or PBMCs; the material itself was cDNA or gDNA.

Original analysis: Estimation of nucleated cell counts relied on the amplification of reference gene primers. The table came from immunoSEQ multiplex PCR; TCRdb's copy has only in-frame clones and leaves some out. That table gives V, J and clone size, and the DNA gave D and trimming. The table shows some 89,000 clones, with over 70% occurring only once. This clone was counted a few times. Sample: peripheral blood. The sequence was obtained from a man aged 55 to 70 with acute or convalescent COVID-19.

The CDR3 sequence: CASSQLGGSEQYF. CDR3 DNA: TGTGCCAGCAGTCAACTCGGGGGGAGCGAGCAGTACTTC. The chain is built from TRBV28 and TRBJ2-7, with 7 bases aligning to TRBD2. The CDR3 loop spans 13 amino acids. Per germline, CDR1 MDHEN and CDR2 SYDVKM. The V segment lost 5 bases and the J segment 6 bases; nucleotides outside the gene matches: 7.